This passage covers 2 T cell receptor beta chains from one sample sequenced in a study of shared clonotypes between healthy human individuals. TCRdb's copy holds only in-frame clones and misses some; the assay was immunoSEQ multiplex PCR. The data contain approximately 2,000,000 clones, 90% to 95% of them seen just once; the ten biggest clones take up under 2%. Positive CCR7 selection of CD45RO-negative cells yielded the naive CD8 cells, and terminally differentiated effector memory CD45RA+ cells were excluded. Material for sequencing was naive CD8+ T cells from PBMCs. The source of these receptors is a man aged 18 to 30 in good health. Some clones in this sample may be carry-over from other donors' samples.

The rearrangement uses TRBV12-2 and TRBJ2-7; the table's D gene call, TRBD2, was not cross checked with the DNA. TRBV12-2 is classified as a pseudogene. This CDR3 spans 16 amino acids. CDR3 loop: CASRAPGTSGSYEQYF. The CDR3 region has the DNA TGTGCAAGTCGCGCACCCGGGACTAGCGGGAGCTACGAGCAGTACTTC.

In this sample, this clone turned up once. The chain is built from TRBV28 and TRBJ2-6; possible D gene TRBD1, 5 bases. Germline CDR1 MDHEN, CDR2 SYDVKM. This CDR3 spans 15 amino acids. The V end lost 6 bases, the J end lost 0 bases, and 9 bases lay between the germline ends. CDR3 sequence reads: CASRLRGSGANVLTF. The CDR3 DNA follows: TGTGCCAGCAGGTTAAGGGGCTCTGGGGCCAACGTCCTGACTTTC. Together with reference TRBV28 and TRBJ2-6, the CDR3 gives the full variable domain: DVKVTQSSRYLVKRTGEKVFLECVQDMDHENMFWYRQDPGLGLRLIYFSYDVKMKEKGDIPEGYSVSREKKERFSLILESASTNQTSMYLCASRLRGSGANVLTFGAGSRLTVL.